The 29 T cell receptor beta chains below come from one sample, sequenced in a study of shared clonotypes between healthy human individuals. The naive CD8 fraction comprised CD45RO-negative cells positively selected for CCR7 and excluded terminally differentiated effector memory CD45RA+ cells. Libraries were prepared by immunoSEQ multiplex PCR; TCRdb keeps only in-frame clonotypes and omits some of them. The sample has about 2,200,000 clones, more than 85% seen once. The sample was naive CD8+ T cells from PBMCs. These receptors were collected from a man aged 18 to 29 in good health. Some clones in this sample may be carry-over from other donors' samples.

The chain joins TRBV5-1 to TRBJ2-1; the match to TRBD1 covers 10 bases. With V trimmed by 0 bases and J by 2 bases, 5 bases remained unmatched. The CDR3 runs 17 residues. Looked up from germline, CDR1 is SGHRS and CDR2 is YFSETQ. CDR3 sequence reads: CASSLGQGAPPYNEQFF. The CDR3 bases are TGCGCCAGCAGCTTGGGACAGGGGGCCCCACCCTACAATGAGCAGTTCTTC.

The rearrangement uses TRBV27 and TRBJ2-3, with no clear D. Germline V gene data show CDR1 as MNHEY and CDR2 as SMNVEV (reference sequence). The CDR3 consists of 12 residues. The V end was cut by 4 bases, the J end by 6 bases, with 8 bases between. This CDR3 is CASSWSGDTQYF. CDR3 sequence (DNA): TGTGCCAGCAGTTGGAGTGGTGATACGCAGTATTTT.

The rearrangement joins TRBV28 to TRBJ2-6; possibly TRBD1 or TRBD2 for D (5 bases each). This CDR3 is built from 16 residues. V was shortened by 3 bases and J by 2 bases, with 11 bases between the two germline ends. The germline V gene encodes CDR1 MDHEN and CDR2 SYDVKM. CDR3 sequence (DNA): TGTGCCAGCAGTTTGTTCAGGGACCCTGGGGCCAACGTCCTGACTTTC. This translates into CASSLFRDPGANVLTF.

The chain links TRBV2 to TRBJ1-1, with D possibly matching TRBD1 (5 bases). V lost 7 bases to trimming and J lost 1 base, with 7 bases between them. CDR1 is SNHLY, CDR2 FYNNEI, per germline. The CDR3 has 12 amino acids. The CDR3 sequence: CASIDRNTEAFF. The CDR3 DNA is TGTGCCAGCATCGACAGGAACACTGAAGCTTTCTTT.

This sequence joins TRBV29-1 and TRBJ2-1, with TRBD2 as a possible D gene (6 bases). The CDR3 sequence is 14 residues long. Trimming took off 7 bases at V and 7 bases at J, with 20 bases between the two ends. Germline CDR1 SQVTM, CDR2 ANQGSEA. The CDR3 nucleotides read TGCAGCGCCGGGGGAGGAGCAGGGAAGAATGAGCAGTTCTTC. Its translation: CSAGGGAGKNEQFF.

The genes are TRBV7-8 and TRBJ2-1; D uncertain. Deletions cut 5 bases from V and 8 bases from J, with 10 bases between. The CDR3 extends over 12 amino acids. The germline V gene encodes CDR1 SGHVS and CDR2 FQNEAQ. The CDR3 DNA sequence: TGTGCCAGCAGCCCCCGAAGCCATGAGCAGTTCTTC. It codes for CASSPRSHEQFF.

The J gene is TRBJ2-1, the V gene TRBV9; weak D call: TRBD1 (5 bases). The V gene's germline CDR1 is SGDLS and CDR2 YYNGEE. This CDR3 has 15 residues. The V gene lost 4 bases and the J gene lost 5 bases, with 16 bases spanning the gap. The CDR3 DNA sequence: TGTGCCAGCAGCCCCGTGACAGCCGGGCACAATGAGCAGTTCTTC. Its protein product is CASSPVTAGHNEQFF. The complete variable domain, with remaining parts taken from reference TRBV9 and TRBJ2-1, reads DSGVTQTPKHLITATGQRVTLRCSPRSGDLSVYWYQQSLDQGLQFLIQYYNGEERAKGNILERFSAQQFPDLHSELNLSSLELGDSALYFCASSPVTAGHNEQFFGPGTRLTVL.

The CDR3 here is CASSTKLDSPTGELFF. DNA for the CDR3: TGTGCCAGCAGCACAAAACTAGATTCTCCCACCGGGGAGCTGTTTTTT. The chain carries TRBV7-8 and TRBJ2-2, with D possibly being TRBD2 (5 bases). Trimming removed 5 bases at V and 4 bases at J, with 17 bases between. The CDR3 is 16 residues long. Looked up from germline, CDR1 is SGHVS and CDR2 is FQNEAQ.

The genes are TRBV7-9 and TRBJ2-7; TRBD1 is a possible D gene (5 bases). The V and J ends lost 6 bases and 3 bases respectively, with 12 bases between them. The CDR3 totals 13 residues. Germline V gene lookup returns CDR1 SEHNR and CDR2 FQNEAQ (reference sequence). CDR3 region: CASRRTLNYEQYF. DNA for the CDR3: TGTGCCAGCAGACGGACACTCAACTACGAGCAGTACTTC.

This sequence joins TRBV9 and TRBJ2-3; 10 positions match TRBD1. The CDR3 runs 14 residues. V was pared by 6 bases and J by 3 bases, with 4 bases of the junction left unmatched. The germline V gene has CDR1 SGDLS and CDR2 YYNGEE. CDR3 sequence: CASTPGQGTDTQYF. The CDR3 nucleotides read TGTGCCAGCACCCCGGGACAGGGGACAGATACGCAGTATTTT.

The V call is TRBV19, the J call TRBJ2-5; no clear D gene. V gave up 0 bases and J gave up 5 bases, with 10 bases separating them. CDR1 and CDR2 from the germline V gene are LNHDA and SQIVND (reference sequence). CDR3 size: 14 residues. This CDR3 reads CASSIDLFGETQYF. CDR3 DNA sequence: TGTGCCAGTAGTATAGATCTGTTCGGGGAGACCCAGTACTTC. The full variable domain, completed using reference TRBV19 and TRBJ2-5, is DGGITQSPKYLFRKEGQNVTLSCEQNLNHDAMYWYRQDPGQGLRLIYYSQIVNDFQKGDIAEGYSVSREKKESFPLTVTSAQKNPTAFYLCASSIDLFGETQYFGPGTRLLVL.

The chain employs TRBV10-3 and TRBJ2-2, with D hard to call. The CDR3 is made up of 11 amino acids. Germline CDR1 is ENHRY and CDR2 is SYGVKD. Trimming left V 9 bases short and J 4 bases short, with 6 bases between. CDR3 nucleotides: TGTGCCATTCAGATCACCGGGGAGCTGTTTTTT. This sequence encodes CAIQITGELFF.

V and J are TRBV14 and TRBJ2-1; 7 bases line up with TRBD2. With V trimmed by 3 bases and J by 2 bases, 7 bases remained unmatched. CDR1 SGHDN and CDR2 FVKESK come from the germline V gene. The CDR3 extends over 16 amino acids. In DNA, the CDR3 is TGTGCCAGCAGCCAGGCACTAGCGACTACCTACAATGAGCAGTTCTTC. It encodes CASSQALATTYNEQFF.

This clone was counted between two and nine times. The rearrangement links TRBV7-9 to TRBJ1-1; TRBD1 matches 8 bases. V gave up 2 bases and J gave up 4 bases; unmatched junction bases: 6. CDR3 size: 15 residues. Germline V gene lookup returns CDR1 SEHNR and CDR2 FQNEAQ (reference sequence). This chain's CDR3 is CASSLPQGGSTEAFF. The CDR3 DNA follows: TGTGCCAGCAGCTTACCACAGGGGGGTAGCACTGAAGCTTTCTTT.

This chain joins TRBV7-3 and TRBJ2-5, with 9 bases aligning to TRBD2. Germline assignment: CDR1 SGHTA and CDR2 FQGTGA. Germline trimming cut 2 bases from V and 4 bases from J; bases unmatched to any gene: 5. The CDR3 sequence is 15 residues long. CDR3 coding DNA: TGTGCCAGCAGCTTAGGGACTAGCACTCGAGAGACCCAGTACTTC. Translated: CASSLGTSTRETQYF.

The J gene is TRBJ2-6, the V gene TRBV4-3; 8 nucleotides agree with TRBD1. J was trimmed by 5 bases and V by 3 bases; bases with no gene match: 6. The CDR3 has 16 amino acids. Germline CDR1 reads LGHNA; CDR2 reads YSLEER. CDR3 bases: TGCGCCAGCAGCCACCTCAGGGGGCGCTGGGCCAACGTCCTGACTTTC. The encoded protein is CASSHLRGRWANVLTF.

The chain recombines TRBV4-3 with TRBJ2-7; D is possibly TRBD2 (5 bases). CDR1 LGHNA and CDR2 YSLEER come from the germline V gene. V lost 0 bases to trimming and J lost 2 bases, with 17 bases between them. CDR3 size: 17 residues. CDR3 sequence (DNA): TGCGCCAGCAGCCAAGATCTTCGCGAGGCGGGCCCCTACGAGCAGTACTTC. Its translation is CASSQDLREAGPYEQYF.

V is TRBV27 and J is TRBJ2-6; the D call may be TRBD1 or TRBD2 (6 bases each). V shed 11 bases and J shed 0 bases, with 20 bases lying between them. The CDR3 consists of 17 residues. Germline-derived CDR1 and CDR2 are MNHEY and SMNVEV (reference sequence). The chain's CDR3 is CASRRRGGNSGANVLTF. CDR3 coding DNA: TGTGCCTCCCGGAGGAGAGGGGGGAACTCTGGGGCCAACGTCCTGACTTTC.

This clone was counted only a few times. V usage is TRBV9 and J usage is TRBJ2-7, with TRBD1 matching over 8 bases. This CDR3 is 13 amino acids long. Germline CDR1 SGDLS, CDR2 YYNGEE. Trimming cost V 4 bases and J 6 bases; bases outside gene matches: 6. The CDR3 protein is CASSLNTGGEQYF. The CDR3 coding sequence is TGTGCCAGCAGCCTAAACACAGGGGGCGAGCAGTACTTC.

This clone was observed a few times. The chain recombines TRBV10-3 with TRBJ1-1, with D possibly matching TRBD1 (6 bases). CDR1 and CDR2 from the germline V gene are ENHRY and SYGVKD. V was shortened by 4 bases and J by 5 bases, with 11 bases between the two germline ends. This CDR3 is built from 13 residues. CDR3 coding DNA: TGTGCCATCAGTGTCTCCGGACAGACTGAAGCTTTCTTT. Amino acid sequence: CAISVSGQTEAFF.

The CDR3 DNA sequence: TGTGCCAGCAGAGAGGCGGCTAATGAAAAACTGTTTTTT. It specifies CASREAANEKLFF. This chain connects TRBV7-9 to TRBJ1-4; no clear D. CDR1 and CDR2 (germline): SEHNR, FQNEAQ (reference sequence). The CDR3 contains 13 residues. The V gene lost 6 bases and the J gene lost 3 bases, with 8 bases spanning the gap.

The chain links TRBV7-9 to TRBJ1-1; 7 bases line up with TRBD1. In germline, CDR1 is SEHNR, CDR2 FQNEAQ (reference sequence). Unmatched junction bases numbered 11, after V lost 6 bases and J lost 1 base. CDR3 length equals 16 residues. Here the CDR3 DNA reads TGTGCCAGCAGACATAGACAGGGACTCCCGAACACTGAAGCTTTCTTT. Protein product: CASRHRQGLPNTEAFF.

Notes on this clone: The same CDR3 also results from other DNA sequences found in this sample. The chain employs TRBV27 and TRBJ2-6; D is undetermined. The CDR3 consists of 13 residues. Germline V CDR1 and CDR2: MNHEY, SMNVEV (reference sequence). The ends were cut back, 5 bases at V and 2 bases at J, with 4 bases in the middle. This chain's CDR3 is CASSLAGANVLTF. The CDR3 nucleotides read TGTGCCAGCAGTCTGGCTGGGGCCAACGTCCTGACTTTC.

The V gene is TRBV10-3, the J gene TRBJ1-1; maybe TRBD1 (6 bases). This CDR3 is built from 11 residues. V lost 6 bases, J lost 8 bases, and 10 bases lay in between. Looked up from germline, CDR1 is ENHRY and CDR2 is SYGVKD. In DNA, the CDR3 is TGTGCCATCAGAGGGGGAGTCGAAGCTTTCTTT. It specifies CAIRGGVEAFF.

V usage is TRBV7-8 and J usage is TRBJ1-5; 7 bases line up with TRBD1. CDR3 length: 17 residues. Germline V lookup: CDR1 SGHVS, CDR2 FQNEAQ. Trimming at V came to 1 base and at J to 6 bases, leaving 12 bases not matched to a gene. CDR3 DNA: TGTGCCAGCAGCTTAGTGGTGGACAGGCCTCATGGTCAGCCCCAGCATTTT. Translation gives CASSLVVDRPHGQPQHF.

The chain links TRBV13 to TRBJ2-5, with 16 nucleotides matching TRBD2. The CDR3 is made up of 18 amino acids. V lost 2 bases to trimming and J lost 4 bases; unmatched junction nucleotides: 7. Germline V gene data show CDR1 as PRHDT and CDR2 as FYEKMQ (reference sequence). The CDR3 nucleotides read TGTGCCAGCAGCTTATGGGGGACTAGCGGGAGGGCCGGAGAGACCCAGTACTTC. It translates to CASSLWGTSGRAGETQYF.

This chain links TRBV5-3 with TRBJ1-5, with 10 bases matching TRBD1. TRBV5-3 is noted as an ORF with a role that remains uncertain. Losses at the gene ends were 5 bases for V and 0 bases for J; bases not matched to a gene: 20. The CDR3 totals 21 residues. In nucleotides, the CDR3 is TGTGCCAGAAGTCACCGCAGGGGCCGGGACAGGGGCCGAGATAGCAATCAGCCCCAGCATTTT. The encoded protein is CARSHRRGRDRGRDSNQPQHF.

The V and J genes are TRBV5-6 and TRBJ2-1; D is uncertain. The CDR3 length is 12 residues. CDR1 and CDR2 from the germline V gene are SGHDT and YYEEEE. The V gene lost 4 bases and the J gene lost 9 bases, with 11 bases spanning the gap. CDR3 region: CASSARLGEQFF. CDR3 sequence (DNA): TGTGCCAGCAGCGCTAGGCTGGGTGAGCAGTTCTTC.

The CDR3 loop is CASSLSRNEQFF. CDR3 bases: TGTGCCAGCAGCCTGAGCCGCAATGAGCAGTTCTTC. V is TRBV28 and J is TRBJ2-1; the D is unclear. V was clipped by 6 bases and J by 6 bases, with 9 bases between them. This CDR3 has 12 amino acids. The V gene's germline CDR1 is MDHEN and CDR2 SYDVKM.